Shown below are 22 T cell receptor beta chains from a single sample sequenced in a study of blood T cell repertoires in COVID-19. The data were produced by immunoSEQ multiplex PCR, yet TCRdb's version contains in-frame clones alone and is incomplete. The table has about 220,000 clones, 84% seen once. The material sequenced was peripheral blood. The source of these receptors is a woman aged 25 to 45 who had recovered from COVID-19.

This chain uses TRBV7-6 with TRBJ2-7; TRBD1 aligns across 9 bases. The length of the CDR3 is 19 residues. The junction had 24 bases not matched to a gene; V was cut back by 5 bases and J by 7 bases. Per germline, CDR1 SGHVS and CDR2 FNYEAQ. In nucleotides, the CDR3 is TGTGCCAGCAGCCACCCTAGTTCTTTAACCGGGACAGGGATAAGGGAGCAGTACTTC. It translates to CASSHPSSLTGTGIREQYF.

The chain has TRBV5-1 and TRBJ1-1; 9 bases match TRBD1. CDR3 size: 19 residues. The germline CDR1 and CDR2 sequences are SGHRS and YFSETQ. The V segment lost 2 bases and the J segment 2 bases; nucleotides outside the gene matches: 16. CDR3: CASSFGPLGQGNINTEAFF. CDR3 coding DNA: TGCGCCAGCAGCTTTGGCCCTCTGGGACAGGGTAACATTAACACTGAAGCTTTCTTT.

This clone was counted once. This chain uses TRBV27 with TRBJ2-7; TRBD1 is a possible D gene (6 bases). CDR1 and CDR2 from the germline V gene are MNHEY and SMNVEV (reference sequence). The ends were cut back, 5 bases at V and 7 bases at J, with 18 bases in the middle. This CDR3 contains 14 residues. Here the CDR3 DNA reads TGTGCCAGCAGTATACGGGACACCCCGGATGAGCAGTACTTC. As protein: CASSIRDTPDEQYF.

V is TRBV10-2 and J is TRBJ1-2, with a tentative D call TRBD1 (5 bases). CDR1 and CDR2 (germline): WSHSY, SAAADI. This CDR3 spans 10 amino acids. V lost 10 bases, J lost 8 bases, and 11 bases lay in between. Here the CDR3 DNA reads TGCGCCACGCGGACAAACGGCTACACCTTC. Translated, it gives CATRTNGYTF.

V gene TRBV7-6 combines with J gene TRBJ2-7, with 10 bases matching TRBD1. V lost 4 bases, J lost 2 bases, and 14 bases stayed unmatched. Germline V lookup: CDR1 SGHVS, CDR2 FNYEAQ. The CDR3 sequence is 18 residues long. The CDR3 loop is CASSSRSGTGVQTYEQYF. CDR3 nucleotide sequence: TGTGCCAGCAGCTCCAGATCCGGGACAGGGGTCCAAACCTACGAGCAGTACTTC.

The V call is TRBV7-2, the J call TRBJ1-1; TRBD1 matches 8 bases. The ends lost 2 bases at V and 5 bases at J; junction bases unmatched: 7. This CDR3 has 15 amino acids. Germline V gene lookup returns CDR1 SGHTA and CDR2 FQGNSA. The CDR3 DNA reads as TGTGCCAGCAGCTTAAAAACAGGGGGGATGACTGAAGCTTTCTTT. Amino acids: CASSLKTGGMTEAFF.

This clone showed up just a few times. V usage is TRBV5-1 and J usage is TRBJ1-3; the D gene is possibly TRBD1 (6 bases). Germline V gene lookup returns CDR1 SGHRS and CDR2 YFSETQ. V lost 4 bases to trimming and J lost 0 bases, with 8 bases between them. The CDR3 has 14 residues. CDR3 loop: CASSQDSSGNTIYF. Written as DNA, the CDR3 is TGCGCCAGCAGCCAGGACAGCTCTGGAAACACCATATATTTT. Looking up the rest from reference TRBV5-1 and TRBJ1-3 gives the full variable domain: KAGVTQTPRYLIKTRGQQVTLSCSPISGHRSVSWYQQTPGQGLQFLFEYFSETQRNKGNFPGRFSGRQFSNSRSEMNVSTLELGDSALYLCASSQDSSGNTIYFGEGSWLTVV.

V gene TRBV6-1 combines with J gene TRBJ2-7, with TRBD2 as a possible D gene (6 bases). CDR1 MNHNS and CDR2 SASEGT come from the germline V gene. The CDR3 spans 14 residues. V lost 1 base and J lost 3, with 10 bases in between. The DNA of the CDR3 is TGTGCCAGCAGTGAAGGGGACTTTCTCTACGAGCAGTACTTC. Translating it yields CASSEGDFLYEQYF.

The rearrangement uses TRBV19 and TRBJ1-5; D unresolved. Trimming removed 2 bases from V and 7 bases from J, with 6 bases in between. CDR1 is LNHDA, CDR2 SQIVND, per germline (reference sequence). The CDR3 sequence is 12 residues long. Here the CDR3 reads CASSIPLQPQHF. The CDR3 coding sequence is TGTGCCAGTAGTATACCCCTACAGCCCCAGCATTTT.

CDR3: CASSRGGSGNTIYF. CDR3 coding DNA: TGTGCCAGTAGTAGAGGGGGCTCTGGAAACACCATATATTTT. The J gene is TRBJ1-3, the V gene TRBV19; D may be TRBD1 (6 bases). Germline-derived CDR1 and CDR2 are LNHDA and SQIVND (reference sequence). The CDR3 extends over 14 amino acids. V was cut by 4 bases and J by 0 bases, with 7 bases left in between.

V is TRBV5-5 and J is TRBJ2-7; 11 bases are a match to TRBD2. The trim removed 4 bases at V and 0 bases at J, leaving 9 bases unmatched. Germline lookup yields CDR1 SGHKS and CDR2 YYEKEE (reference sequence). The CDR3 sequence is 17 residues long. The CDR3 region is CASSLGTSGYSSYEQYF. The CDR3 DNA sequence: TGTGCCAGCAGCCTCGGGACTAGCGGCTATAGCTCCTACGAGCAGTACTTC.

The chain employs TRBV6-1 and TRBJ2-2; possible D gene TRBD2, 6 bases. Germline loops: CDR1 MNHNS, CDR2 SASEGT. V lost 2 bases and J lost 5, with 12 bases in between. The CDR3 loop spans 15 amino acids. CDR3 DNA: TGTGCCAGCAGTGAATGGCAGGGAGGTACCGGGGAGCTGTTTTTT. It yields the protein CASSEWQGGTGELFF.

The J gene is TRBJ1-6, the V gene TRBV30; 8 positions agree with TRBD1. Germline V lookup: CDR1 GTSNPN, CDR2 SVGIG (reference sequence). CDR3 size: 13 residues. CDR3 nucleotides: TGTGCTAGGAGGGACAGGACGAATTCACCCCTCCACTTT. This gives the protein CARRDRTNSPLHF.

About this clone: An end of the junction differs from the germline gene, which may be a read error. The V gene is TRBV6-2 or TRBV6-3, the J gene TRBJ2-5; possible D gene TRBD1, 6 bases. The germline V gene has CDR1 MNHEY and CDR2 SVGEGT. The length of the CDR3 is 15 residues. In nucleotides, the CDR3 is TGTGCCAGCAGTTACTCGGGGGCGACCCAAGGGACCCAGTACTTC. It translates to CASSYSGATQGTQYF.

The rearrangement links TRBV9 to TRBJ2-7; D perhaps matches TRBD2 (6 bases). Germline lookup yields CDR1 SGDLS and CDR2 YYNGEE. V lost 0 bases and J 5 bases, leaving 15 bases between the germline ends. The CDR3 consists of 15 residues. The CDR3 DNA follows: TGTGCCAGCAGCGTAGAGGCGGGGAATTGGAACGAGCAGTACTTC. As protein: CASSVEAGNWNEQYF.

The rearrangement joins TRBV27 to TRBJ1-5, with D unclear. This CDR3 contains 15 residues. V was clipped by 2 bases and J by 0 bases, with 8 bases between them. Germline V gives CDR1 MNHEY, CDR2 SMNVEV (reference sequence). The CDR3 is CASSLTADSNQPQHF. DNA for the CDR3: TGTGCCAGCAGTTTAACAGCGGATAGCAATCAGCCCCAGCATTTT.

The chain carries TRBV4-1 and TRBJ2-7; 13 bases are shared with TRBD2. The germline gives CDR1 MGHRA, CDR2 YSYEKL. CDR3 length: 16 amino acids. Germline trimming cut 4 bases from V and 3 bases from J; bases unmatched to any gene: 6. CDR3 sequence (DNA): TGCGCCAGCAGCCCGGGACTAGCGGGACGCATCTACGAGCAGTACTTC. This codes for CASSPGLAGRIYEQYF.

V gene TRBV10-3 combines with J gene TRBJ2-3; D is unresolved. The V gene lost 6 bases and the J gene lost 2 bases, with 24 bases spanning the gap. The CDR3 runs to 18 residues. Germline CDR1 is ENHRY and CDR2 is SYGVKD. As DNA, the CDR3 is TGTGCCATCAGCGCCCTACCTTTAGGAGTCTTTGCCACAGATACGCAGTATTTT. It specifies CAISALPLGVFATDTQYF.

The V gene is TRBV13, the J gene TRBJ2-1, with TRBD1 matching 7 bases. With 5 bases clipped from V and 7 bases from J, the junction kept 11 bases outside the gene matches. The CDR3 totals 15 residues. CDR1 is PRHDT, CDR2 FYEKMQ, per germline (reference sequence). CDR3 in DNA: TGTGCCAGCAGCATCTGGACTCAGGGGGAGAATGAGCAGTTCTTC. Its translation: CASSIWTQGENEQFF.

CDR3 coding DNA: TGTGCCAGCAGCTTGTCTCGACTTCACAATGAGCAGTTCTTC. It is translated as CASSLSRLHNEQFF. The rearrangement joins TRBV11-3 to TRBJ2-1; no clear D. Trimming pared 3 bases from V and 5 bases from J, leaving 11 bases between. The CDR3 is 14 residues long. CDR1 is SGHNT, CDR2 YENEEA, per germline.

The chain links TRBV6-6 to TRBJ2-7; maybe TRBD2 (5 bases). Per germline, CDR1 MNHNY and CDR2 SVGAGI (reference sequence). The V end was cut by 2 bases, the J end by 7 bases, with 18 bases between. This CDR3 has 15 residues. As DNA, the CDR3 is TGTGCCAGCAGTTACAGCCCGGGATACGGGGTGGAGCAGTACTTC. Protein: CASSYSPGYGVEQYF.

The chain joins TRBV12-5 to TRBJ2-3; D may be TRBD2 (6 bases). This CDR3 spans 16 amino acids. Germline-derived CDR1 and CDR2 are LGHNT and FRNRAP. The V end was cut by 6 bases, the J end by 1 base, with 17 bases between. This CDR3 is CASGLSGGWGTDTQYF. For the CDR3, the DNA is TGTGCTAGTGGCTTAAGCGGAGGGTGGGGCACAGATACGCAGTATTTT.